This is a list of T cell receptor beta chains from one sample in a study. TCRdb re-derived calls from the 5' RACE reads in MiXCR, one entry per CDR3 protein. The sample shows 50,000 to 75,000 distinct CDR3 sequences, approximately 23% of them seen only once. Specimen: memory CD4+ T cells sorted from a lymph node. All receptors derive from a female donor with breast cancer. Both conserved end residues are part of each CDR3. The D gene is left open where the match is weak. Rows give clone size only sometimes, using once, few, many, or a class for an expanded clone.

j_call d_call v_call clone_size cdr3_nt cdr3_aa
TRBJ1-6 NA TRBV20-1 few TGCAGTGCTAGCATTGGGCCGGGATATTCACCCCTCCACTTT CSASIGPGYSPLHF
TRBJ2-3 NA TRBV20-1 NA TGCAGTACTCGAAAGACGGGGAGAACAGATACGCAGTATTTT CSTRKTGRTDTQYF
TRBJ1-1 NA TRBV5-1 NA TGCGCCAGCAGCCAAATCGAAACAAACACTGAAGCTTTCTTT CASSQIETNTEAFF
TRBJ2-5 TRBD2 TRBV24-1 NA TGTGCCACCAGGGATCCGAGCGGGGGCGAAGAGACCCAGTACTTC CATRDPSGGEETQYF
TRBJ1-3 NA TRBV2 NA TGTGCCAGCAGTGAATTAGGAAACACCATATATTTT CASSELGNTIYF
TRBJ2-3 NA TRBV7-9 few TGTGCCAGCGTGCGGGACAGCAACACAGATACGCAGTATTTT CASVRDSNTDTQYF
TRBJ1-3 NA TRBV11-2 few TGTGCCAGCCGGACCTACTCTGGAAACACCATATATTTT CASRTYSGNTIYF
TRBJ2-5 NA TRBV5-6 few TGTGCCAGCAGCTTGCGGCGGCAAGAGACCCAGTACTTC CASSLRRQETQYF
TRBJ2-7 NA TRBV7-2 many TGTGCCAGCAGCCCCTTTCCCCGGGGGCGGGACGAGCAGTACTTC CASSPFPRGRDEQYF
TRBJ2-1 TRBD2 TRBV20-1 NA TGCAGTGTAGCGGGAGGGAAGCTTGAGCAGTTCTTC CSVAGGKLEQFF
TRBJ1-5 TRBD1 TRBV6-2/TRBV6-3 few TGTGCCAGCAGTTACCTTGGCCAGGGGGCTCAGCCCCAGCATTTT CASSYLGQGAQPQHF
TRBJ2-5 TRBD2 TRBV11-2 NA TGTGCCAGCAGCTTTGGGGGGGAACAATACTTC CASSFGGEQYF
TRBJ1-5 NA TRBV28 NA TGTGCCAGCAGTGCCGGGGGGTATAGCAATCAGCCCCAGCATTTT CASSAGGYSNQPQHF
TRBJ2-7 NA TRBV5-1 many TGCGCCAGCAGCTCGAACCCCGAGGGCGAGCAGTACTTC CASSSNPEGEQYF
TRBJ2-5 NA TRBV4-1 few TGCGCCAGCAGCCAAGATCGAGCCGTGGAAGAGACCCAGTACTTC CASSQDRAVEETQYF
TRBJ1-1 NA TRBV6-5 many TGTGCCAGCAGTTACTCGGACAGGAACACTGAAGCTTTCTTT CASSYSDRNTEAFF
TRBJ2-5 TRBD1 TRBV2 NA TGTGCCAGCAGTGAAACGGGACAGGGCGAGACCCAGTACTTC CASSETGQGETQYF
TRBJ1-3 TRBD1 TRBV9 NA TGTGCCAGCAGCCCACTCCCCCGGACAGGGGGAAGCACCATATATTTT CASSPLPRTGGSTIYF
TRBJ2-3 NA TRBV6-1 NA TGTGCCAGCAGTTGGGAACACACAGATACGCAGTATTTT CASSWEHTDTQYF
TRBJ1-2 NA TRBV9 NA TGTGCCAGCAGCTTGCGACGGACCCACTATGGCTACACCTTC CASSLRRTHYGYTF
TRBJ2-7 NA TRBV5-1 NA TGCGCCAGCAGCTTGGGGCGGACCTGGGGACACGAGCAGTACTTC CASSLGRTWGHEQYF
TRBJ1-1 NA TRBV7-9 many TGTGCCAGCAGCTTAGCTTACACTGAAGCTTTCTTT CASSLAYTEAFF
TRBJ2-3 NA TRBV5-1 many TGCGCCAGCAGCTTGGGACACGGGGCAGATACGCAGTATTTT CASSLGHGADTQYF
TRBJ2-7 TRBD1 TRBV6-1 NA TGTGCCAGCAGCCCTGACCCGGGACAGGGTCTCTACGAGCAGTACTTC CASSPDPGQGLYEQYF
TRBJ1-1 NA TRBV4-2 NA TGTGCCAGCAGCCAAGAACCAACTGAAGCTTTCTTT CASSQEPTEAFF
TRBJ2-2 NA TRBV7-9 many TGTGCCAGCAGCTTATCAGGGTCCACCGGGGAGCTGTTTTTT CASSLSGSTGELFF
TRBJ1-1 NA TRBV2 NA TGTGCCAGCAGGGGCTACACTGAAGCTTTCTTT CASRGYTEAFF
TRBJ2-3 TRBD1 TRBV9 NA TGTGCCAGCAGCGTAGCTACAGGGACAGGGGGCCCAGATACGCAGTATTTT CASSVATGTGGPDTQYF
TRBJ1-5 NA TRBV6-5 medium-sized TGTGCCAGCAGTTCGGGGTATCAGCCCCAGCATTTT CASSSGYQPQHF
TRBJ2-1 NA TRBV5-1 many TGCGCCAGCAGCTTGGGGGACCCCTCCTACAATGAGCAGTTCTTC CASSLGDPSYNEQFF
TRBJ2-6 NA TRBV7-6 NA TGTGCCAGCAGCCCCATAAGCTCTGGGACCAACGTCCTGACTTTC CASSPISSGTNVLTF
TRBJ2-5 NA TRBV20-1 many TGCAGTGCTAGAGATCGGAGGACACAAAAAGAGACCCAGTACTTC CSARDRRTQKETQYF
TRBJ1-6 TRBD1 TRBV6-1 few TGTGCCAGCAGACAGGGGGACAGGGTTAATTCACCCCTCCACTTT CASRQGDRVNSPLHF
TRBJ1-1 TRBD1 TRBV20-1 once TGCAGTGCGAAGGGGACAGGGCACCGGGTTTTCTTT CSAKGTGHRVFF
TRBJ2-7 NA TRBV5-1 few TGCGCCAGCAGCTTGGACGGACCACTCAGCTCCTACGAGCAGTACTTC CASSLDGPLSSYEQYF
TRBJ2-3 TRBD2 TRBV4-2 many TGTGCCAGCAGCCTCACCTCGAGCGGGGGGGCCCCAGATACGCAGTATTTT CASSLTSSGGAPDTQYF
TRBJ2-3 NA TRBV9 few TGTGCCAGCACCGGGGGAAGCACAGATACGCAGTATTTT CASTGGSTDTQYF
TRBJ2-3 NA TRBV5-1 NA TGCGCCAGCAGCCCCGGGGATTCACCAGATACGCAGTATTTT CASSPGDSPDTQYF
TRBJ1-2 NA TRBV7-8 few TGTGCCAGCAGCTTGATAGACTATGGCTACACCTTC CASSLIDYGYTF
TRBJ2-4 NA TRBV5-5 NA TGTGCCAGCAGTCGGGACCTAGCCAAAAACATTCAGTACTTC CASSRDLAKNIQYF
TRBJ2-1 NA TRBV11-3 NA TGTGCCAGCGGCCAGGACGGGGCCTACAATGAGCAGTTCTTC CASGQDGAYNEQFF
TRBJ2-1 NA TRBV7-2 many TGTGCCAGCAGCTTAGTAGGAGCGGGTGCCTACAATGAGCAGTTCTTC CASSLVGAGAYNEQFF
TRBJ1-1 NA TRBV15 NA TGTGCCACCAGCCCCCGCCGGGGGGTTAGCGCTGAAGCTTTCTTT CATSPRRGVSAEAFF
TRBJ2-3 NA TRBV2 NA TGTGCCAGCAAGGAGGTTACTAGCACAGATACGCAGTATTTT CASKEVTSTDTQYF
TRBJ2-4 TRBD1 TRBV5-1 NA TGCGCCAGCAGCTCCGGGACAGTACCAGCCAAAAACATTCAGTACTTC CASSSGTVPAKNIQYF
TRBJ1-4 NA TRBV4-1 few TGCGCCAGCAGCCAAGAGGTCGGAGTATCTGAAAAACTGTTTTTT CASSQEVGVSEKLFF
TRBJ2-7 TRBD1 TRBV20-1 NA TGCAGTGCTAGAGATTTTAACAGGGGTGCCCACGAGCAGTACTTC CSARDFNRGAHEQYF
TRBJ2-1 NA TRBV12-3/TRBV12-4 NA TGTGCCAGCACCCCGCAGTGGAGCAATTTGGATGAGCAGTTCTTC CASTPQWSNLDEQFF
TRBJ1-2 NA TRBV7-2 NA TGTGCCAGCAGCTCCGACGACAATGGCTACACCTTC CASSSDDNGYTF
TRBJ2-4 TRBD2 TRBV20-1 few TGCAGTGCCCCCTCGGCTAGCGGGAGTGGGGGGGTATTAAACATTCAGTACTTC CSAPSASGSGGVLNIQYF
TRBJ2-3 NA TRBV6-5 NA TGTGCCAGTGGAAGGAACACGCAGTATTTT CASGRNTQYF
TRBJ2-1 NA TRBV4-3 NA TGCGCCAGCAGCCAAGATCCATACGGAAGGCCCTACAATGAGCAGTTCTTC CASSQDPYGRPYNEQFF